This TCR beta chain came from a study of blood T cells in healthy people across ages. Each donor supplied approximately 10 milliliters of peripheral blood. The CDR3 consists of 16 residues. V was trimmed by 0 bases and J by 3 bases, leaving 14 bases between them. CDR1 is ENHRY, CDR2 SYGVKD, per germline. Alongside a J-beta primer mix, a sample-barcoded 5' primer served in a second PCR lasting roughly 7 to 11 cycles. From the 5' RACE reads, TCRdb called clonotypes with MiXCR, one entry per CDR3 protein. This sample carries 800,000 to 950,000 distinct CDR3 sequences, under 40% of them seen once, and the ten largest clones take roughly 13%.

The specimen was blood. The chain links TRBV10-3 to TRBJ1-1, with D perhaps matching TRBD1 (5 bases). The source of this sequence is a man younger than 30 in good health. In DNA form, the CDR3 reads TGTGCCATCAGTGAGTCGACAGACGGGTGGGACACTGAAGCTTTCTTT. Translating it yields CAISESTDGWDTEAFF.